This T cell receptor (beta chain) was obtained from a study of T-cell memory formation after mild COVID-19. Study details: Clusters of TCRs were largely donor specific.

CDR3 length: 13 amino acids. J was trimmed by 3 bases and V by 3 bases; bases with no gene match: 3. Germline lookup yields CDR1 SGDLS and CDR2 YYNGEE. Study-level results: Contracting clones from day 15 to 85 had balanced CD4/CD8; later expanders favoured CD4+.

Each CDR3 protein gets one entry after TCRdb re-called the 5' RACE reads with MiXCR. The sample contains 350,000 to 500,000 distinct CDR3 sequences, 15% to 20% of which appear only once. With regard to this clonotype: Its specificity is not known.

The chain has TRBV9 and TRBJ2-7, with TRBD2 matching 7 bases. Sample: PBMCs or a T cell subset sorted from them (not recorded which). The receptor's source is an adult woman who had mild COVID-19 (a few samples of this study predate the infection). Cell type and time point are not known. CDR3 protein: CASSAGLDYEQYF. The CDR3 DNA sequence: TGTGCCAGCAGCGCAGGACTAGACTACGAGCAGTACTTC.